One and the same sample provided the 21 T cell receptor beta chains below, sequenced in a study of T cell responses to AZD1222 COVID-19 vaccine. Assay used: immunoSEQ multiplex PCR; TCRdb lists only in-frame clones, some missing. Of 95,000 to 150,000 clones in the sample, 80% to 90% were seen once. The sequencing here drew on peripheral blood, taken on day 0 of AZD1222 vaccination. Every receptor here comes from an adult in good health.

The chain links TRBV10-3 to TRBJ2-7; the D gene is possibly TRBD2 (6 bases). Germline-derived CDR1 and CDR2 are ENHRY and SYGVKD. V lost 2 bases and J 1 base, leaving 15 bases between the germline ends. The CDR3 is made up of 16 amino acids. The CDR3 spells CAISEGWGGGSYEQYF. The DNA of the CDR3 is TGTGCCATCAGTGAGGGCTGGGGAGGCGGTTCCTACGAGCAGTACTTC.

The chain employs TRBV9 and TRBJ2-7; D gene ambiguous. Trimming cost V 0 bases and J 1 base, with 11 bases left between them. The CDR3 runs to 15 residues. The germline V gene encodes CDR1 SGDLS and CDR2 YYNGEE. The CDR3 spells CASSVGHSGSYEQYF. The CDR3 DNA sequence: TGTGCCAGCAGCGTAGGACACTCCGGGTCCTACGAGCAGTACTTC.

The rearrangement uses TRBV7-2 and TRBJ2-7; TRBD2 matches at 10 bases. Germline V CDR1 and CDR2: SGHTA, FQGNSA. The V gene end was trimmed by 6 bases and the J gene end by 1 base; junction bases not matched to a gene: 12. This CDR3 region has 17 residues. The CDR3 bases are TGTGCCAGCAGTTCAATAGCGGGAGGAAGAGGGTCCTACGAGCAGTACTTC. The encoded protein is CASSSIAGGRGSYEQYF.

As DNA, the CDR3 is TGTGCCAGCAGCGCCGGGGCAGGGAGATCAGATACGCAGTATTTT. As protein: CASSAGAGRSDTQYF. The rearrangement links TRBV9 to TRBJ2-3; D may correspond to TRBD1 or TRBD2 (5 bases each). The CDR3 has 15 residues. Trimming cost V 3 bases and J 4 bases, with 15 bases left between them. CDR1 is SGDLS and CDR2 is YYNGEE in the germline V gene.

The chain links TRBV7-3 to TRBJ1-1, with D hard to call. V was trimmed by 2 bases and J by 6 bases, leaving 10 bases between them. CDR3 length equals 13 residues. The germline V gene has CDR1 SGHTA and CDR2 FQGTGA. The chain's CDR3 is CASSLEGSSEAFF. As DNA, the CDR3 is TGTGCCAGCAGCTTAGAGGGTAGCTCTGAAGCTTTCTTT.

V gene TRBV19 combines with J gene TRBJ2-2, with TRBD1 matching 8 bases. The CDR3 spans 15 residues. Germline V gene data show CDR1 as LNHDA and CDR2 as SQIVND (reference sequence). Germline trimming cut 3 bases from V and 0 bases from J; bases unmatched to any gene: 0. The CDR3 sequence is CASSMGQANTGELFF. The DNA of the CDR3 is TGTGCCAGTAGTATGGGACAGGCGAACACCGGGGAGCTGTTTTTT.

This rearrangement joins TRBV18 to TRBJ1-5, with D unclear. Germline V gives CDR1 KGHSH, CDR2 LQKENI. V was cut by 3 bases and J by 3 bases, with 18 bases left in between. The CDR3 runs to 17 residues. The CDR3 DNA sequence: TGTGCCAGCTCACCCCTAATGGTGGCAACCCCCAATCAGCCCCAGCATTTT. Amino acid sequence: CASSPLMVATPNQPQHF.

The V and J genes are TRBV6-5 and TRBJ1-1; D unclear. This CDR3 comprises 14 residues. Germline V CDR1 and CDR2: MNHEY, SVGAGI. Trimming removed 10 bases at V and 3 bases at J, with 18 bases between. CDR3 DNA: TGTGCCACCTCGCAGCCGGAGTTGTACACTGAAGCTTTCTTT. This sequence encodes CATSQPELYTEAFF.

The CDR3 spells CASSPGQAAFYEQYF. The CDR3 region has the DNA TGTGCCAGCAGCCCTGGACAGGCTGCCTTCTACGAGCAGTACTTC. V gene TRBV5-4 combines with J gene TRBJ2-7, with TRBD1 identical over 7 bases. Germline CDR1 reads SGHNT; CDR2 reads YYREEE (reference sequence). The CDR3 has 15 residues. J lost 3 bases, V lost 4 bases, and 10 bases had no gene match.

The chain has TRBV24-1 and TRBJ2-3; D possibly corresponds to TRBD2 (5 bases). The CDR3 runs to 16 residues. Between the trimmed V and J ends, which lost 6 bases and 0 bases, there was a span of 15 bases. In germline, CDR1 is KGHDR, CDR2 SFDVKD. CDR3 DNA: TGTGCCACCAGTCCATTCAGCGGTGAAAGCACAGATACGCAGTATTTT. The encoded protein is CATSPFSGESTDTQYF.

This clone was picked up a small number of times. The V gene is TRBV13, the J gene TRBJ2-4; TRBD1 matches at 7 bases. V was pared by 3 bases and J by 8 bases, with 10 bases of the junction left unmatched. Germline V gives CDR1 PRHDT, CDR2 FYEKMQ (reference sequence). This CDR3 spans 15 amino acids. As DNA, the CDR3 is TGTGCCAGCAGCTTCAGGGGGACCAAGGGGGACATTCAGTACTTC. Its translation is CASSFRGTKGDIQYF.

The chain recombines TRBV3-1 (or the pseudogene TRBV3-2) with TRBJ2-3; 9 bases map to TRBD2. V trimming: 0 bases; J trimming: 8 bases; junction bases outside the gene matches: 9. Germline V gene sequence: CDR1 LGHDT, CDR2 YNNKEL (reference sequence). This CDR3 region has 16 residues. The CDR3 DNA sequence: TGTGCCAGCAGCCAAGAGAGTAGCGGGAGACTAGCTACGCAGTATTTT. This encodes CASSQESSGRLATQYF.

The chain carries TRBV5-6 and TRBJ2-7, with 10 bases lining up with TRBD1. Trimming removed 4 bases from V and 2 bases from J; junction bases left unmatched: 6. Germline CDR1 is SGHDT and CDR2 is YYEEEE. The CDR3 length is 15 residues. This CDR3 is CASSPGGTGAYEQYF. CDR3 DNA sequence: TGTGCCAGCAGCCCAGGGGGGACAGGGGCCTACGAGCAGTACTTC.

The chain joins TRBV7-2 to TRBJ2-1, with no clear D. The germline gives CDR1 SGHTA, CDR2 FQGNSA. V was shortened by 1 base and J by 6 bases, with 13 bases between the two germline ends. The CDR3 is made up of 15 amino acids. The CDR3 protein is CASSLGLGRSNEQFF. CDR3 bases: TGTGCCAGCAGCTTAGGGCTTGGACGGTCCAATGAGCAGTTCTTC.

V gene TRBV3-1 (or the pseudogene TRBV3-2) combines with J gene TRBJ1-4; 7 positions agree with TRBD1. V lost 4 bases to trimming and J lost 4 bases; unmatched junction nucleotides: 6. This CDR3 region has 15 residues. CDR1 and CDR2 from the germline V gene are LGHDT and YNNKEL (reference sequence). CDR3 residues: CASSRTRDSNEKLFF. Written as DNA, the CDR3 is TGTGCCAGCAGCCGAACCCGGGACAGTAATGAAAAACTGTTTTTT.

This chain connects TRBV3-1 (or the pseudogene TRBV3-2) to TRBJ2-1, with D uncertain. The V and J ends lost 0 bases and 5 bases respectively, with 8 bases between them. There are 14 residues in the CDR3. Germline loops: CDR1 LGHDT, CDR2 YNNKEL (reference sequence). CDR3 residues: CASSQEYPHNEQFF. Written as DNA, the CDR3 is TGTGCCAGCAGCCAAGAGTACCCCCACAATGAGCAGTTCTTC.

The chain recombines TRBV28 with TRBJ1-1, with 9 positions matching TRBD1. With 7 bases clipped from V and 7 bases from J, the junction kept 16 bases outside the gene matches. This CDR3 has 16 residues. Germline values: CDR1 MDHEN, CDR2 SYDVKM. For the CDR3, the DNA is TGTGCCAGCACCCTAGGAGGACAGGGGTTGTATGGTGAAGCTTTCTTT. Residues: CASTLGGQGLYGEAFF. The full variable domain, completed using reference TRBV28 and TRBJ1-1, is DVKVTQSSRYLVKRTGEKVFLECVQDMDHENMFWYRQDPGLGLRLIYFSYDVKMKEKGDIPEGYSVSREKKERFSLILESASTNQTSMYLCASTLGGQGLYGEAFFGQGTRLTVV.

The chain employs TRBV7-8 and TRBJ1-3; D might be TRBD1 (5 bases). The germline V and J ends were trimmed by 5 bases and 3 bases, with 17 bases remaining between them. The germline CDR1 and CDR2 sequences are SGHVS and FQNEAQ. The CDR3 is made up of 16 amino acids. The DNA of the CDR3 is TGTGCCAGCAGCCAAAACAGGTTCTCGAGTGGAAACACCATATATTTT. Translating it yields CASSQNRFSSGNTIYF.

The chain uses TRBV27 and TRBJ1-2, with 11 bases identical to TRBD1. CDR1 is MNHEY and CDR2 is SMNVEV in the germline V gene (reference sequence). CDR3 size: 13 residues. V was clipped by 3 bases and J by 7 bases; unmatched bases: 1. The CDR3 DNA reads TGTGCCAGCAGTTTGGGGACAGGGGGTGGCTACACCTTC. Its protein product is CASSLGTGGGYTF.

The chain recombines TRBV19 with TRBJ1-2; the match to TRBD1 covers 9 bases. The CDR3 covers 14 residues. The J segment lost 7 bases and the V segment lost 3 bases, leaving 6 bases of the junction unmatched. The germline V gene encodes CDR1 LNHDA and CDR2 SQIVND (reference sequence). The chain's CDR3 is CASSMEQGAGGYTF. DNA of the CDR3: TGTGCCAGTAGTATGGAACAGGGGGCCGGTGGCTACACCTTC.

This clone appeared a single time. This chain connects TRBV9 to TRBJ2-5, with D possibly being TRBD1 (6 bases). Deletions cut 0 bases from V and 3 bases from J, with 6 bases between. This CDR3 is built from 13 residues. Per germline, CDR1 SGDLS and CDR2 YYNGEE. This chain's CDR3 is CASSVEGEETQYF. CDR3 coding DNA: TGTGCCAGCAGCGTAGAGGGGGAAGAGACCCAGTACTTC.